This paragraph reports one TCR beta chain. The data were taken from a study of blood T cell repertoires in COVID-19. Seattle's cohort entered during active infection and was followed longitudinally. Per the study methods: By means of reference gene primer amplification, nucleated cell counts were estimated. Assay used: immunoSEQ multiplex PCR; TCRdb lists only in-frame clones, some missing. V, J and clone size reflect that table, while D and trimming were determined from the DNA. This repertoire shows 250,000 to 350,000 clones, about 80% found once; its top ten account for 15% to 19%. The CDR3 length is 12 residues. From germline, CDR1 is ENHRY and CDR2 SYGVKD. The V end was cut by 3 bases, the J end by 2 bases, with 5 bases between.

The source material was peripheral blood. The genes are TRBV10-3 and TRBJ2-7; no clear D. The clonotype comes from a person between 70 and 80 years old with COVID-19, enrolled during active disease. DNA of the CDR3: TGTGCCATCAGTGACTCTGCCTACGAGCAGTACTTC. Protein: CAISDSAYEQYF.